This T cell receptor beta chain stems from a study of beta chain features in type 1 diabetes. Study conclusions and caveats: Patients showed naive, central memory and Treg TCRB repertoires that appeared more similar than those of healthy donors. A moderate, significant TCRB CDR3 shortening appeared in type 1 diabetes across four CD4+ subsets.

A word on this clone: Antigen: not known.

V was cut by 4 bases and J by 4 bases, with 10 bases left in between. The CDR3 length is 13 residues. CDR1 and CDR2 from the germline V gene are SGDLS and YYNGEE. Expressed TCRB transcripts were sequenced, since all the RNA that had been isolated was reverse transcribed. TCRdb's copy holds only in-frame clones and misses some; the assay was immunoSEQ multiplex PCR. This table has almost 350,000 clones, around 9.3% appearing once. The sample taken for sequencing was central memory CD4+ T cells from blood. This sequence joins TRBV9 and TRBJ2-3; no firm D call. The TCR sequence derives from a man aged 30 to 39 with type 1 diabetes. The CDR3 DNA is TGTGCCAGCAGCCCCCTTCAGGCAGATACGCAGTATTTT. Translated, it gives CASSPLQADTQYF.